This T cell receptor (beta chain) was sequenced in a study of T cell repertoires in cytomegalovirus infection. Study-level information: It can be stated that public TCR beta signatures indicated CMV infection as well as a matching HLA type. General observations from the study: CMV-specific TCR beta clonotypes restricted by HLA-C were the ones dominating the ex vivo response.

The length of the CDR3 is 15 residues. From germline, CDR1 is DFQATT and CDR2 SNEGSKA (reference sequence). V was clipped by 0 bases and J by 9 bases; unmatched bases: 11. Remarks on this clonotype: Its antigen remains unknown.

TCRdb used MiXCR to reprocess the reads, holding one entry per CDR3 protein. Of about 360,000 distinct CDR3 sequences listed, around 18% were seen once; the top ten hold around 10%. Sequencing was carried out using PBMCs. The sequence derives from a human donor in good health (CMV status not recorded). Some clones in this sample may be carry-over from other donors' samples. This chain joins TRBV20-1 and TRBJ2-5; 9 bases agree with TRBD2. CDR3 DNA: TGCAGTGCTAGAGATGGGACTAGCCAGGCATGGGCCCAGTACTTC. Its protein product is CSARDGTSQAWAQYF.